This TCR beta chain was captured in a study of PD-L1 blockade in urothelial cancer. The wider study: Patients' histories included 0 to 3 prior chemotherapy regimens. Findings and caveats of the study: Better survival was predicted when blood TCR clonality before treatment fell below the median.

This clone was seen a few times. Its target is not known. The table came from immunoSEQ multiplex PCR; TCRdb's copy has only in-frame clones and leaves some out. This sample yields around 100,000 clones, of which around 87% are seen a single time; roughly 2% belongs to the top ten. The CDR3 is 14 amino acids. Trimming took 5 bases from V and 0 from J, leaving 10 bases between them. Germline-derived CDR1 and CDR2 are SGHTA and FQGNSA. Described time point: pretreatment peripheral blood. The sequence came from a man aged 60-69 years with urothelial cancer. V gene TRBV7-2 combines with J gene TRBJ1-1, with D perhaps matching TRBD1 (5 bases). Sequencing was performed on PBMCs, taken around atezolizumab (anti-PD-L1) treatment. CDR3 loop: CASSPQGLNTEAFF. CDR3 in DNA: TGTGCCAGCAGCCCTCAGGGTTTGAACACTGAAGCTTTCTTT.